This T cell receptor (beta chain) stems from a study of cytomegalovirus exposure and HLA in healthy donors (dated by TCRdb to the late 2010s). Describing the broader study: In an earlier analysis of around 540 of the donors, around 300 Gb of sequence data and 90 million to 130 million unique TCR beta sequences from about 190 million T cells were reported. About 280 gigabases of sequencing data and about 92 million unique TCR sequences made up an early release that covered around 640 HLA-typed donors. Of the approximately 400 genotyped donors, around 81% fell in the genetic ancestry cluster associated with self-reported Caucasian donors. The aim of the study was to test whether cataloging public T cell receptors could identify signatures of past pathogen exposure. The study used immunosequencing to profile the T cell repertoires of several hundred subjects and linked those repertoires to cytomegalovirus serostatus. Along with the roughly 700-subject first cohort, a separate validation cohort of over a hundred different subjects was used. High-throughput TCR immunosequencing, statistical association of individual TCRs with disease status, and machine learning were combined to predict cytomegalovirus infection status. A later analysis re-examined previously published TCR beta repertoires from 500 to 700 donors and added high-resolution HLA genotyping to investigate patterns of TCR occurrence. In the later analysis, no new phenotypic data were used to find candidate immune exposures; instead, reliance was placed on TCR beta sequences and their occurrence across donors. In an earlier analysis of roughly 600 of the donors, high-throughput TCR beta sequencing was used to judge whether each TCR beta V gene segment behaved as functional or pseudogenic. Alongside the repertoire data, information on donor age, sex, ethnicity and CMV serostatus was compiled. Genome-wide SNP genotypes for about three fifths of the roughly 670 donors were used in a later genetic analysis, which treated that subset as a discovery cohort. Every discovery cohort repertoire had been produced on one sequencing platform. Both class I and class II loci were covered by HLA typing, at four-digit resolution. Typing coverage differed by locus: A, B, C, DRB1 and DQB1 were typed in roughly 620-640 donors, DQA1 in roughly 500, DPA1 in around 580, and DPB1 in 400 to 480. Roughly 5 DR-DQ haplotypes were handled as single units for association and clustering because linkage in the cohort was strong. On average, roughly 240,000 unique TCR beta nucleotide sequences were sequenced per donor among a few hundred genotyped donors of the cohort, with approximately 18% of those sequences being non-productive. On the study overall, not on this receptor specifically: Linkage disequilibrium might explain the correlated functional status among segregating V segments, but an unknown experimental factor could not be ruled out. Specific HLA alleles were associated with roughly 17,000 TCR beta sequences at a false discovery rate of 0.05 in a later analysis. A further reported finding was that TCR beta sequences accurately predicted the HLA-A and HLA-B alleles for most subjects in the first cohort. In vitro tests confirmed that a few of the cytomegalovirus-associated TCR beta chains recognize cytomegalovirus antigens. According to a later analysis, TCR association rates differed among HLA loci, with DRB1 alleles showing the most associated TCRs and HLA-C alleles showing the fewest. In a later analysis, HLA-associated TCR beta chains showed more clonal expansion and lower generation probabilities than non-associated chains that were equally common. Broadly in line with IMGT annotations, most TCR beta V segments showed up in productive rearrangements about 90% or about 30% of the time in an earlier analysis of a few hundred of the donors. CMV serostatus was the only immune exposure information available for the cohort. A cluster of highly shared sequence variants was judged likely to be a technical artifact of the sequencing pipeline. In a later genetic analysis, fewer N-insertions in productive TCRs were reported among donors in an Asian-associated ancestry cluster than the approximately 670-donor mean. In the study, approximately 150 TCR beta chains were listed as associated with cytomegalovirus. Only TCR beta chains were sequenced in this cohort, and the absence of alpha or paired-chain data limited detectable features. The 87-base-pair reads could not distinguish some IMGT-functional V segments, including TRBV6-2 and TRBV6-3, so those segments were excluded. Sequencing depth was assumed to be roughly uniform across donors in the presence/absence analyses, though that assumption may not hold. Seventeen rarely observed V segments, including chromosome 9 orphons, were excluded from the earlier analysis of a few hundred of the donors because counts were too low. It was suggested by the authors that the approach could potentially be generalized to other disease states and immunological phenotypes. An association between a missense DCLRE1C variant and V-gene and J-gene trimming of TCR beta chains was found in a later genetic analysis and replicated in an independent cohort. When HLA alleles, especially DR and DQ, strongly co-occurred, attributing TCR associations to individual alleles was difficult. The classifier was reported to diagnose cytomegalovirus status with high specificity and sensitivity in both the original and validation cohorts. A later analysis reported that several top co-occurrence clusters appeared linked to parvovirus B19, influenza, CMV and Epstein-Barr virus. In a later analysis, most CMV-associated TCR beta chains were found to appear HLA-restricted, with HLA associations seemingly driven largely by CMV exposure. Most TCR sequences were seen in very few donors, while some public TCRs were found in many individuals. Because HLA typing was missing for some donors at each locus, association tests included only the typed subset.

Libraries came from the immunoSEQ multiplex PCR assay. A mixture of 60 forward primers for TCR Vbeta segments and 13 reverse primers for TCR Jbeta segments was used in the multiplex PCR. The CDR3 region of rearranged TCR beta genes was amplified from genomic DNA by a multiplex PCR assay. The Illumina HiSeq System was used to sequence the amplified TCR beta libraries as 87-base-pair reads. The study's own analysis went as follows. A later analysis tallied roughly 80 million unique TCR beta chains across the 610 or so repertoires, and roughly 11 million of those chains were shared by two or more donors. A nearest-neighbor algorithm error-corrected the raw reads and collapsed the reads into unique sequences, merging closely related sequences to remove PCR and sequencing errors. To assign V, D and J gene segments, CDR3 sequences were aligned to IMGT reference sequences. Each retained sequence needed at least a six-nucleotide match to both a V gene segment and a J gene segment. A rearrangement counted as productive if the CDR3 had no stop codons and remained in frame with V and J, and every other rearrangement counted as non-productive. Following IMGT convention, CDR3 was defined as the stretch from the second conserved V-encoded cysteine to the conserved J-encoded phenylalanine. In an earlier analysis of around 540 of the donors, sequences lacking an unambiguous match to a single V gene segment were excluded. An earlier analysis of several hundred of the donors classified V segments as functional when productive rearrangements were above 56.7% and as segregating when the standard deviation between donors was above 5%. To diagnose cytomegalovirus status from the catalog of TCR beta chain sequences, a statistical classification framework was built. V and J gene assignment, in a later analysis, came from comparing TCR nucleotide sequences with IMGT/GENE-DB human TR gene sequences. The TCRdist pipeline was used in a later analysis to assign CDR3 sequences and most-parsimonious VDJ recombination scenarios. In a later analysis, every TCR beta chain was defined by the combination of its CDR3 amino acid sequence and its V-gene family, and reads without a unique V-gene family were dropped. In a later analysis, 500 to 650 highly shared, low-generation-probability nucleotide sequences were removed to address suspected cross-contamination and a sequencing artifact. In a later analysis, a clonal expansion index was calculated for each public chain from normalized within-repertoire ranks of inferred template counts. Generation probabilities in a later analysis came from a VDJ recombination model fitted to out-of-frame rearrangements, and those results were checked against IGoR. Hypergeometric tests were used in a later analysis to score TCR-TCR, TCR-HLA and TCR-CMV co-occurrence, with a repertoire-size bias correction applied to the TCR pairs. In a later analysis, false discovery rates were estimated by permuting HLA or CMV assignments 20 times. In a later analysis, co-occurring TCRs were grouped using DBSCAN, and TCRdist sequence similarity was added for clustering within HLA-allele-positive subsets. Co-occurrence clustering excluded repertoires with fewer than 30,000 or more than 120,000 public chains, plus five with anomalous nucleotide sharing. In its TCRdb copy, this immuneACCESS table keeps in-frame sequences only and misses some clones. Where compared with another copy, unresolved V genes explain less than half of these, and the others have no known cause. The DNA gave D and trimming, while V, J and clone size come from that table. A total of 130,000 or so clones appear in this sample, 65% to 80% of them only once. The ten biggest clones cover approximately 1.6% of the sample.

The cohort comprised 670 or so healthy bone marrow donors. At the time of sampling, all cohort members were nominally healthy, though unrecorded immune exposures were likely present. The donor tested CMV seronegative, placing the donor among the 300 to 400 seronegative members of the cohort. Each donor provided a peripheral blood sample, and peripheral blood mononuclear cells were used for TCR beta sequencing. The Qiagen DNeasy Blood Extraction Kit was used to extract genomic DNA from the blood cell samples. CDR1 and CDR2, looked up from the germline V gene (reference sequence), are SGHNT and YYREEE. The CDR3 runs 14 residues from the cysteine to the phenylalanine. Only the CDR3 region is kept as DNA, spanning 42 bases read in frame from base 1. At the junction V is shortened by 7 bases and J by 7 bases; bases outside the gene matches: 8. About this clone itself: Its antigen is not yet known. No per-base quality is available; no much larger clone lies one base away.

The TCR comes from a woman aged 18-29 years in good health and CMV-seronegative. The receptor chain draws on TRBV5-4 and TRBJ2-7, with 13 bases aligning to TRBD2. Sequenced sample: PBMCs. For the CDR3, the sequence is CASSVGLAGSEQYF. The sequenced DNA is TGTGCCAGCTCTGTGGGACTAGCGGGAAGTGAGCAGTACTTC.